This T cell receptor beta chain was identified during a study of blood T cell repertoires in COVID-19. TCRdb keeps only in-frame clones here, not all; method: immunoSEQ multiplex PCR. This sample has about 240,000 clones, with 70% to 90% found just once. The receptor was isolated from a woman in her thirties or forties with acute COVID-19. Sequenced sample: PBMCs or T cells enriched from blood (not recorded which).

The CDR3 DNA sequence: TGTGCCAGCAGTTCCCTCAGGGATGGCTACACCTTC. Translating gives CASSSLRDGYTF. The V call is TRBV6-5, the J call TRBJ1-2; D might be TRBD1 (5 bases). Germline CDR1 MNHEY, CDR2 SVGAGI. CDR3 length: 12 residues. Trimming pared 4 bases from V and 6 bases from J, leaving 9 bases between.